This is a list of T cell receptor beta chains from one sample in a study of blood T cell repertoires in COVID-19. Data came from immunoSEQ multiplex PCR; TCRdb stores just in-frame clones and leaves some out. Of about 190,000 clones listed, around 91% were seen once; the top ten hold 0.62%. Sequencing was performed on peripheral blood. These receptors came from a man between 50 and 59 years old with acute or convalescent COVID-19. CDR3s include the opening cysteine and the closing phenylalanine or tryptophan. Fields, in order: V gene, D gene, J gene, clone size, CDR3 DNA, CDR3 protein. A D gene is named only where the DNA matches it firmly. Rows give clone size only sometimes, using once, few, many, or a class for an expanded clone.

TRBV7-9,NA,TRBJ2-3,NA,TGTGCCAGCAGCCCCATTGCGGATACGCAGTATTTT,CASSPIADTQYF
TRBV2,NA,TRBJ1-3,NA,TGTGCCAGCACGCCGAGCTCTGGAAACACCATATATTTT,CASTPSSGNTIYF
TRBV2,TRBD1,TRBJ2-7,NA,TGTGCCAGCAGGGTTCGGACAGGGGGCGAGCAGTACTTC,CASRVRTGGEQYF
TRBV2,TRBD1,TRBJ1-5,NA,TGTGCCAGCAGTCCACGGACAGGGGGCTTGAATCAGCCCCAGCATTTT,CASSPRTGGLNQPQHF
TRBV28,TRBD1,TRBJ1-2,NA,TGTGCCAGCAGTCACGGGACAGCTTATGGCTACACCTTC,CASSHGTAYGYTF
TRBV28,TRBD2,TRBJ2-3,once,TGTGCCAGCAATCCAGCGGGAGGATTCACAGATACGCAGTATTTT,CASNPAGGFTDTQYF
TRBV2,TRBD2,TRBJ2-1,NA,TGTGCCAGCAGTGACTGGATTGGCCTAGCGGCCCGCAATGAGCAGTTCTTC,CASSDWIGLAARNEQFF
TRBV2,TRBD2,TRBJ2-1,once,TGTGCCAGTACACTAGCGGGGGGATACAATGAGCAGTTCTTC,CASTLAGGYNEQFF
TRBV5-1,TRBD2,TRBJ2-7,once,TGCGCCAGCCGGGGACTAGCGGGGGACTTCGAGCAGTACTTC,CASRGLAGDFEQYF
TRBV6-5,NA,TRBJ2-5,NA,TGTGCCAGCAGTTACTCCGGGAGACGTCAAGAGACCCAGTACTTC,CASSYSGRRQETQYF
TRBV7-2,TRBD2,TRBJ2-1,NA,TGTGCCAGCGGAACTAGCGGGAAATACAATGAGCAGTTCTTC,CASGTSGKYNEQFF
TRBV5-1,NA,TRBJ2-2,NA,TGCGCCAGCAGCCTTCCTGGAGAGGGCCGCGGGGAGCTGTTTTTT,CASSLPGEGRGELFF
TRBV28,NA,TRBJ1-3,NA,TGTGCCATCCAGGGTCGGGGAAACACCATATATTTT,CAIQGRGNTIYF
TRBV6-1,NA,TRBJ2-3,NA,TGTGCCAGCAGTGAAGTTATTTTCCTCACAGATACGCAGTATTTT,CASSEVIFLTDTQYF
TRBV11-2,TRBD1,TRBJ2-2,once,TGTGCCAGCAGCTATACGACAGGGGTCACCGGGGAGCTGTTTTTT,CASSYTTGVTGELFF
TRBV7-9,NA,TRBJ2-1,NA,TGTGCCAGCAGCCCAAGGGTACAAGTGGTGAGGGATGAGCAGTTCTTC,CASSPRVQVVRDEQFF
TRBV7-2,TRBD2,TRBJ2-2,NA,TGTGCCAGCAGCTTAATCGCTAGCGGATACACCGGGGAGCTGTTTTTT,CASSLIASGYTGELFF
TRBV19,NA,TRBJ1-6,NA,TGTGCCAGTAGTTTCCGGGGGAATTCACCCCTCCACTTT,CASSFRGNSPLHF
TRBV7-9,NA,TRBJ2-3,once,TGTGCCAGCAGCCCCCCCGACAGGATCACAGATACGCAGTATTTT,CASSPPDRITDTQYF
TRBV19,TRBD1,TRBJ2-7,NA,TGTGCCCCCACTCCGGGACAGGGGGCGCAGGGGTACGAGCAGTACTTC,CAPTPGQGAQGYEQYF
TRBV28,TRBD1,TRBJ1-1,NA,TGTGCCAGCAGTCCCTCGACAGGGGGCCACACTGAAGCTTTCTTT,CASSPSTGGHTEAFF
TRBV9,NA,TRBJ1-1,NA,TGTGCCAGCAGCGTAGCCGGAGGTTACACTGAAGCTTTCTTT,CASSVAGGYTEAFF
TRBV28,TRBD1,TRBJ2-1,NA,TGTGCCAGCGCAAGAGACCGGGACAGGGACTACAATGAGCAGTTCTTC,CASARDRDRDYNEQFF
TRBV20-1,NA,TRBJ2-1,NA,TGCAGTGCTAGAGGGGGCGGTGAGCAGTTCTTC,CSARGGGEQFF
TRBV5-1,NA,TRBJ2-3,NA,TGCGCCAGCAGCAGGGACACAAGCACAGATACGCAGTATTTT,CASSRDTSTDTQYF
TRBV19,TRBD2,TRBJ2-4,NA,TGTGCCAGTAGTCCTCGTCGGGAGGACAAAAACATTCAGTACTTC,CASSPRREDKNIQYF
TRBV9,TRBD2,TRBJ2-1,NA,TGTGCCAGCAGCATACGGACTAGCGGGAGCCCCAATGAGCAGTTCTTC,CASSIRTSGSPNEQFF
TRBV6-5,TRBD1,TRBJ1-2,NA,TGTGCCAGCAGCCCACAGGGGATAAAAGGCTACACCTTC,CASSPQGIKGYTF
TRBV19,TRBD1,TRBJ1-1,NA,TGTGCCAGTAGCGACAGGGTGAACACTGAAGCTTTCTTT,CASSDRVNTEAFF
TRBV7-3,NA,TRBJ1-1,NA,TGTGCCAGCAGCTCCCACCCGAGCACTGAAGCTTTCTTT,CASSSHPSTEAFF
TRBV6-6,TRBD1,TRBJ1-4,NA,TGTGCCAGCGGGGCTGCAGGGGGTCGTGAAAAACTGTTTTTT,CASGAAGGREKLFF
TRBV7-2,NA,TRBJ2-5,NA,TGTGCCAGCAGCTTAGGTATGCGAGAGACCCAGTACTTC,CASSLGMRETQYF
TRBV9,TRBD1,TRBJ2-2,NA,TGTGCCAGCAGTTTATCGGGGACAGTGAACACCGGGGAGCTGTTTTTT,CASSLSGTVNTGELFF
TRBV7-9,TRBD2,TRBJ2-3,NA,TGTGCCAGCAGCTCTAGCGGAGGGAGCACAGATACGCAGTATTTT,CASSSSGGSTDTQYF
TRBV10-3,NA,TRBJ2-2,NA,TGTGCCATCAGTCAGGCTGGGTACACCGGGGAGCTGTTTTTT,CAISQAGYTGELFF
TRBV5-1,TRBD1,TRBJ2-1,NA,TGCGCCAGCAGCTTGGGGGACAGGGATTACAATGAGCAGTTCTTC,CASSLGDRDYNEQFF
TRBV6-5,NA,TRBJ1-2,NA,TGTGCCAGCGAAGTATCTTCAGGGAACTATGGCTACACCTTC,CASEVSSGNYGYTF
TRBV7-9,TRBD1,TRBJ2-1,NA,TGTGCCAGCAGCTTCGACAGGGACAATGAGCAGTTCTTC,CASSFDRDNEQFF
TRBV30,NA,TRBJ1-5,few,TGTGCCTGGAGTGGGGGGCGGGTAAGCAATCAGCCCCAGCATTTT,CAWSGGRVSNQPQHF
TRBV30,NA,TRBJ1-5,once,TGTGCCTGCGATCAGGGACACAATCAGCCCCAGCATTTT,CACDQGHNQPQHF
TRBV18,TRBD1,TRBJ2-5,once,TGTGCCAGCTCACCATTGGGACAGGGGGAGACCCAGTACTTC,CASSPLGQGETQYF
TRBV12-2,NA,TRBJ1-2,few,TGTGCAAGTCGCTTAGCGCTGAGCTATGGCTACACCTTC,CASRLALSYGYTF
TRBV2,TRBD1,TRBJ1-1,NA,TGTGCCAGCGGGGGACAGATAAACACTGAAGCTTTCTTT,CASGGQINTEAFF